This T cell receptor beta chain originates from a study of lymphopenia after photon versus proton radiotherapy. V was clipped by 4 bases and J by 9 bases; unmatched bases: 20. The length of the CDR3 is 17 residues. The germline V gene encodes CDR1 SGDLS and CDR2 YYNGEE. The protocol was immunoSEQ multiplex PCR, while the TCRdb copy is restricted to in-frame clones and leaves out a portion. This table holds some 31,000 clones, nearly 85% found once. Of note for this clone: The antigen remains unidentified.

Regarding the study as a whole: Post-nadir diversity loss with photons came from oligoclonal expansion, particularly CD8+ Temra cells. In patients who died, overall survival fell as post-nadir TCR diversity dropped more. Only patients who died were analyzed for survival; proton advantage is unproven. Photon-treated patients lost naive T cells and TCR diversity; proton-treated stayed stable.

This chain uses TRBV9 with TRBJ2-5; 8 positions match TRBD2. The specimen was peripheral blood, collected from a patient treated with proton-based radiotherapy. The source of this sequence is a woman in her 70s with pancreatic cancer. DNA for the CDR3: TGTGCCAGCAGCCCGCGGAGAGGACGGGATATCGGGGGGGCCCAGTACTTC. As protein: CASSPRRGRDIGGAQYF.